Reported below is one T cell receptor beta chain. Its antigen is not identified. The sample originates from a study of Tregs in tolerant kidney transplant recipients. Overall study results and limits: Tolerant patients' donor-specific Tregs expanded beyond overall Tregs, suggesting antigen-driven growth. Some patients' samples used different primers over time, so nucleotide sequences weren't comparable.

Profiling relied on immunoSEQ multiplex PCR, and the TCRdb table lists in-frame clones only, not all of them. The sample carries 95,000 or so clones, roughly 93% recorded once. Mixed chimerism was transient after nonmyeloablative marrow transplants from related graft donors. Germline values: CDR1 LNHDA, CDR2 SQIVND (reference sequence). V dropped 3 bases and J dropped 1 base, with 18 bases sitting between them. CDR3 length: 17 residues. The clonotype originates from a human patient who received a combined kidney and bone marrow transplant. The graft donor may account for some of the T cells. The material was CD4+ T cells from blood (PBMCs), obtained 12 months after the transplant. The chain links TRBV19 to TRBJ1-2, with D unclear. CDR3 bases: TGTGCCAGTAGTATCCCCCGGGATATCCGAGGTAACTATGGCTACACCTTC. Amino acids: CASSIPRDIRGNYGYTF.